Below are 2 T cell receptor beta chains sequenced from a single sample in a study of T cell responses to AZD1222 COVID-19 vaccine. Sequencing used immunoSEQ multiplex PCR; TCRdb keeps in-frame clones, though not all of them. The profile shows about 110,000 clones, about 94% of them singletons. Here the sequenced sample was peripheral blood, taken 28 days after the second AZD1222 dose. All receptors come from an adult who received the AZD1222 COVID-19 vaccine.

This chain connects TRBV6-5 to TRBJ2-7; 11 positions agree with TRBD1. Germline V CDR1 and CDR2: MNHEY, SVGAGI. Germline trimming cut 5 bases from V and 4 bases from J; bases unmatched to any gene: 4. The CDR3 totals 14 residues. The CDR3 bases are TGTGCCAGCAGTAGGGACAGGGGGTCGTACGAGCAGTACTTC. As protein: CASSRDRGSYEQYF.

V usage is TRBV21-1 and J usage is TRBJ2-7; TRBD1 is the table's D call, not checked against the DNA. TRBV21-1 is termed a pseudogene. This CDR3 is built from 15 residues. CDR3 sequence: CASSPKWGRTYEQYF. Written as DNA, the CDR3 is TGTGCCAGCAGCCCTAAATGGGGCAGGACCTACGAGCAGTACTTC.